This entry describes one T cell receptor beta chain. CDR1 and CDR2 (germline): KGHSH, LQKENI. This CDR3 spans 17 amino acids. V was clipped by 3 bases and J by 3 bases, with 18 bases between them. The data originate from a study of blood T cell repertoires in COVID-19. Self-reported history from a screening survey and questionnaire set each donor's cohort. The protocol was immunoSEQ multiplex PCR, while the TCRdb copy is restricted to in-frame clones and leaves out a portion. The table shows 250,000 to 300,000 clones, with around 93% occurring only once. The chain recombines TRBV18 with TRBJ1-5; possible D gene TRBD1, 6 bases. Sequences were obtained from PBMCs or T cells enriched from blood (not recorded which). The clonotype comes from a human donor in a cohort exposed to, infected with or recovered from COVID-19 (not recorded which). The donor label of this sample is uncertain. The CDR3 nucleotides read TGTGCCAGCTCACCCTCCTCGTCAGGGGTCTCCAATCAGCCCCAGCATTTT. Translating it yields CASSPSSSGVSNQPQHF.